This TCR beta chain was obtained from a study of T cells in Graves' hyperthyroidism and ophthalmopathy. Notes on the study in general: The model foresaw ophthalmopathy a median around seven months prior to onset.

Researchers took RNA transcripts and amplified the TCR beta CDR3 regions from them. HTBI primers were used for first-round RT-PCR of the TCR CDR3. A single record per CDR3 protein comes from TCRdb applying MiXCR to the multiplex PCR reads. Seen here are around 430,000 distinct CDR3 sequences, about 15% observed once, and the top ten hold about 33%. Trimming cost V 0 bases and J 7 bases; bases outside gene matches: 9. CDR1 and CDR2 (germline): LNHDA, SQIVND (reference sequence). This CDR3 has 17 amino acids. Concerning this clonotype itself: Antigen: not known.

This sequence joins TRBV19 and TRBJ2-1; 10 bases are shared with TRBD2. Sequencing was done on a sample of blood. This receptor was taken from a young woman with Graves' hyperthyroidism. Here the CDR3 DNA reads TGTGCCAGTAGTATAGATCCTAGCGGGAGTTTGTTGAATGAGCAGTTCTTC. Its translation: CASSIDPSGSLLNEQFF.